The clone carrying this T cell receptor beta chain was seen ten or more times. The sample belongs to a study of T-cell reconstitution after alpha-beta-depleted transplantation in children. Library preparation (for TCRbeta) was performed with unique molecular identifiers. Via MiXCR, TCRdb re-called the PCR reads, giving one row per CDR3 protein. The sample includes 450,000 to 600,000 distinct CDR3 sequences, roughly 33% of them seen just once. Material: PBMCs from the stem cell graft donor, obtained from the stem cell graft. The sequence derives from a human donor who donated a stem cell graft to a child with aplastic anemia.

The CDR3 spells CSVVGLAGANEQFF. For the CDR3, the DNA is TGCAGCGTTGTAGGCCTAGCGGGAGCAAATGAGCAGTTCTTC. The gene calls are TRBV29-1 and TRBJ2-1, with 10 nucleotides matching TRBD2. Germline values: CDR1 SQVTM, CDR2 ANQGSEA. The CDR3 sequence is 14 residues long. With V trimmed by 4 bases and J by 7 bases, 7 bases remained unmatched.